These 9 T cell receptor beta chains were sequenced from one sample in a study of early T cells in non-severe SARS-CoV-2 infection (dated by TCRdb to the early 2020s). To prepare the library, 5' RACE was applied. The sequencing machine was a NextSeq 500. TCRdb handled the public reads itself, with Q25 trimming in fastp and clone calling in MiXCR, and kept productive beta chains. CDR3 protein duplicates are merged, each entry listing the most common genes and DNA. Present in this sample are approximately 70,000 distinct CDR3 sequences, about 10% of which were seen just once. 5.5% to 6% of the sample is in the top ten clones. The source was whole blood, collected at baseline. The receptor source for this set is an adult who was a healthcare worker with PCR-confirmed SARS-CoV-2 infection or an uninfected control (not recorded which).

This clonotype was seen a few times. The genes are TRBV12-3 or TRBV12-4 and TRBJ2-1; D is possibly TRBD2 (5 bases). The CDR3 has 13 residues. V gave up 6 bases and J gave up 5 bases, with 11 bases separating them. The DNA for the CDR3 is TGTGCCAGCAGCCCAACTAGAGACAATGAGCAGTTCTTC. This gives the protein CASSPTRDNEQFF.

This clonotype was seen repeatedly, ten times or more. This chain connects TRBV20-1 to TRBJ2-3; D is unresolved. This CDR3 contains 12 residues. The germline V gene encodes CDR1 DFQATT and CDR2 SNEGSKA (reference sequence). Trimming left V 5 bases short and J 7 bases short, with 13 bases between. In nucleotides, the CDR3 is TGCAGTGCTCTCCCCCTTAACTATACGCAGTATTTT. Translation gives CSALPLNYTQYF.

At least ten counts were recorded for this clonotype. This chain joins TRBV5-1 and TRBJ2-1; D unresolved. The germline V gene has CDR1 SGHRS and CDR2 YFSETQ. The CDR3 extends over 15 amino acids. Between the trimmed V and J ends, which lost 4 bases and 0 bases, there was a span of 11 bases. The CDR3 loop reads CASSLFHSSYNEQFF. DNA of the CDR3: TGCGCCAGCAGCCTATTCCACAGCTCCTACAATGAGCAGTTCTTC.

This clonotype appeared a few times. Here the CDR3 reads CASSLEARGELFF. For the CDR3, the DNA is TGTGCCAGCAGTTTGGAAGCGCGCGGGGAGCTGTTTTTT. This chain connects TRBV7-3 to TRBJ2-2, with D unresolved. Per the germline V gene, CDR1 is SGHTA and CDR2 is FQGTGA. The CDR3 runs 13 residues. The ends were cut back, 6 bases at V and 7 bases at J, with 12 bases in the middle.

A note on this clonotype: It may be a read error: a sequence one base away is much more abundant. CDR3: CASQGSNEKLLF. The DNA for the CDR3 is TGTGCCAGTCAGGGGTCTAATGAAAAACTGTTATTT. V gene TRBV7-2 combines with J gene TRBJ1-4, with D perhaps matching TRBD1 (6 bases). The CDR3 length is 12 residues. Looked up from germline, CDR1 is SGHTA and CDR2 is FQGNSA.

This clonotype showed up just a few times. The CDR3 loop is CSARDLAGGNEQFF. DNA for the CDR3: TGCAGTGCTAGAGACCTAGCGGGGGGGAATGAGCAGTTCTTC. V usage is TRBV20-1 and J usage is TRBJ2-1; 12 nucleotides align to TRBD2. V lost 0 bases, J lost 7 bases, and 1 base stayed unmatched. CDR3 length: 14 residues. The germline gives CDR1 DFQATT, CDR2 SNEGSKA (reference sequence).

A few counts support this clonotype. The chain recombines TRBV14 with TRBJ1-3, with D possibly being TRBD1 (5 bases). Per germline, CDR1 SGHDN and CDR2 FVKESK. The V end lost 8 bases, the J end lost 7 bases, and 12 bases lay between the germline ends. This CDR3 spans 12 amino acids. The CDR3 region has the DNA TGTGCCAGCCGTCGCGGGGGGAACACCATATATTTT. It is translated as CASRRGGNTIYF.

The V gene is TRBV12-3 or TRBV12-4, the J gene TRBJ2-2; D unclear. Trimming pared 2 bases from V and 1 base from J, leaving 5 bases between. The length of the CDR3 is 14 residues. CDR3 region: CASSLMGNTGELFF. DNA of the CDR3: TGTGCCAGCAGTTTAATGGGGAACACCGGGGAGCTGTTTTTT.

The chain recombines TRBV27 with TRBJ1-2; D is undetermined. Germline CDR1 MNHEY, CDR2 SMNVEV (reference sequence). The CDR3 is 13 amino acids. V lost 5 bases to trimming and J lost 4 bases, with 11 bases between them. CDR3 sequence reads: CASSGSAGYGYTF. For the CDR3, the DNA is TGTGCCAGCAGTGGGTCGGCTGGCTATGGCTACACCTTC.